The source of this T cell receptor (beta chain) is a study of blood T cell repertoires in COVID-19 (dated by TCRdb to about 2020). With respect to the entire study: The collaborator samples originated in the United States, Italy and Spain and spanned the acute and convalescent phases of COVID-19. The prospective study material was composed of cDNA or gDNA derived from T cells, B-cell-depleted T cells, or PBMCs. A freely available public database, intended as a resource for researchers studying the immune response to SARS-CoV-2, is where the repertoires were released. Where available, HLA class I and class II types were taken from metadata supplied by the sample provider and were not determined by assay-based typing. Samples were obtained from the ongoing ImmuneRACE study (first 160 participants) and from roughly 1,300 subjects provided by 6 global collaborators. Subjects who had been exposed to COVID-19, were actively infected with it, or had recovered from it provided the deeply sampled blood TCRbeta repertoires that made up the dataset. The sample metadata nearly always contained a de-identified subject ID, COVID-19 status, age in years and sex. Here is what the overall study found, with its caveats: The amount of clinical and demographic metadata varied by source and participant and was provided uncurated.

In regard to this clone: Its antigen is not yet known. The sample holds no much larger clone one base away, and base qualities are not on file.

TCRbeta CDR3 regions were amplified from genomic DNA using the immunoSEQ Assay, a bias-controlled multiplex PCR. The authors' analysis ran thus. The number of nucleated cells in each sample was estimated by amplification of reference gene primers within the assay. Sequence reads were collapsed and filtered to measure the absolute abundance of every unique TCRbeta CDR3 rearrangement. For each sample, productive Simpson clonality was calculated as the square root of Simpson's diversity index across productive rearrangements. TCRdb carries this immuneACCESS record with in-frame sequences only. Its versions omit some clonotypes, under half of them owing to an unresolved V gene in the studies checked, with the rest unexplained. V, J and clone size are those of that table, while D and trimming were read from the DNA. Within this sample are 200,000 to 250,000 clones, with approximately 82% of them counted one time only. 3.4% of the sample comes from the top ten.

Whole blood was collected in K2EDTA tubes by collaborating institutions according to the institutions' own protocols. For TCRbeta analysis, collaborators shipped samples as frozen whole blood, isolated PBMCs, or DNA extracted from either of those sample types. Sequencing input: peripheral blood. The receptor was derived from a young woman with acute or convalescent COVID-19.

The CDR3 reads as follows: CASSLPGTLPEQYF. The nucleotide sequence is TGCGCCAGCAGCTTGCCCGGGACTCTACCAGAGCAGTACTTC. The V gene is TRBV5-1 and the J gene is TRBJ2-7; the D gene is perhaps TRBD2, on 6 matching bases. Trimming takes 1 base from V and 7 bases from J, and the germline ends sit 15 bases apart. The CDR3 sequence holds 14 residues, the cysteine and phenylalanine included. The DNA shown is the 42-base CDR3, in frame from base 1. CDR1 and CDR2 (SGHRS, YFSETQ) derive from the germline V gene.